This T cell receptor (beta chain) was observed in a study of shared clonotypes between healthy human individuals. Study background: The donors, two women and a few men, were aged 18 to 49. The study's findings and limits: Generation of non-shared clonotypes was less probable than generation of clonotypes shared by all four donors.

About this clone itself: What it recognizes is unknown.

Germline V gives CDR1 GTSNPN, CDR2 SVGIG (reference sequence). The CDR3 is made up of 13 amino acids. Deletions cut 4 bases from V and 9 bases from J, with 13 bases between. This table comes from immunoSEQ multiplex PCR, and its TCRdb copy is limited to in-frame clones, with some not included. The data show over 2 million clones, 85% to 95% seen once. The rearrangement uses TRBV30 and TRBJ1-6; D is perhaps TRBD1 (5 bases). This clonotype was obtained from a man younger than 35 in good health. Some clones in this sample may be carry-over from other donors' samples. Material for sequencing was naive CD4+ T cells from PBMCs. The sample's subset: CD45RA+ positively selected. CDR3 amino acids: CAWTGTDGSPLHF. CDR3 nucleotides: TGTGCCTGGACCGGGACCGACGGTTCACCCCTCCACTTT.